This section outlines one T cell receptor beta chain sequence together with its context. Its antigen remains unknown. This specimen belongs to a study of vaccination and CD4 T cells after COVID-19. Sequencing of DNA taken from cultured CD4+ T cells relied on the Oncomine TCR Beta short-read assay. Investigators isolated genomic DNA from cultured CD4+ T cells. TCRdb re-called the PCR reads through MiXCR, storing one row per CDR3 protein. The repertoire holds about 6,800 distinct CDR3 sequences, with around a third as singletons. Trimming removed 3 bases from V and 8 bases from J; junction bases left unmatched: 10. The CDR3 length is 14 residues. The V gene's germline CDR1 is DFQATT and CDR2 SNEGSKA (reference sequence). General study findings and limits: It was found that, in convalescent patients, 304 of 307 vaccine-specific clones were spike mono-reactive.

Described treatment: roughly 11-day PBMC culture with coronavirus spike peptide pools or control peptides (ViraFEST assay). Investigators obtained the unexposed donor's CD4+ T cells before the COVID-19 pandemic (2011-2018). The chain joins TRBV20-1 to TRBJ1-2, with 9 positions matching TRBD1. The sequencing sample was made of CD4+ T cells from blood, cultured in vitro. The source of this sequence is a human donor in good health. CDR3 sequence (DNA): TGCAGTGCTAGCGTTGTACAGGGGGCTAAGGGCTACACCTTC. It encodes CSASVVQGAKGYTF.